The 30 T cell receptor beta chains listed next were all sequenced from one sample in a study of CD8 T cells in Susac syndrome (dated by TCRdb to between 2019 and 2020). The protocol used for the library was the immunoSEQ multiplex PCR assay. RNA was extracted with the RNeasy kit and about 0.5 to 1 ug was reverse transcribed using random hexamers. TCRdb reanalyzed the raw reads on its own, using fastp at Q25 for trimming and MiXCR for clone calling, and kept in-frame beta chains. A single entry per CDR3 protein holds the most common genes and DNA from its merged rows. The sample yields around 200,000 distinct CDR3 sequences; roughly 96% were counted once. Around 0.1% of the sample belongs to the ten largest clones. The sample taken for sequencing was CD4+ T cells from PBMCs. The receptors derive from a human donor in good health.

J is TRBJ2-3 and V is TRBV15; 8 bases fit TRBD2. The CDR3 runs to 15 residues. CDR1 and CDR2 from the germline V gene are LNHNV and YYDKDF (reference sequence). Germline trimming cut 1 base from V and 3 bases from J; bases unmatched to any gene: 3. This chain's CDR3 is CATSRAREVTDTQYF. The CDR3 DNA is TGTGCCACCAGCAGAGCGCGGGAGGTTACAGATACGCAGTATTTT.

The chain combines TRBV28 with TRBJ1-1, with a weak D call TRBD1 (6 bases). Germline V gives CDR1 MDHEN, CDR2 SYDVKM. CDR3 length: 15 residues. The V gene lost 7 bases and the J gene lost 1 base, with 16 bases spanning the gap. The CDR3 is CASIKGGQGNTEAFF. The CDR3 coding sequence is TGTGCCAGCATCAAGGGGGGCCAGGGGAACACTGAAGCTTTCTTT.

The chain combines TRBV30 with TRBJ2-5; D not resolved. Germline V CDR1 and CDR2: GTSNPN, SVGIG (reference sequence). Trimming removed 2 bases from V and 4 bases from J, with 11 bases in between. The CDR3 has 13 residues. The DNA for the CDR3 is TGTGCCTGGAGTTACCGGACCCGAGAGACCCAGTACTTC. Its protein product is CAWSYRTRETQYF. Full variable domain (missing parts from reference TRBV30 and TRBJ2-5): SQTIHQWPATLVQPVGSPLSLECTVEGTSNPNLYWYRQAAGRGLQLLFYSVGIGQISSEVPQNLSASRPQDRQFILSSKKLLLSDSGFYLCAWSYRTRETQYFGPGTRLLVL.

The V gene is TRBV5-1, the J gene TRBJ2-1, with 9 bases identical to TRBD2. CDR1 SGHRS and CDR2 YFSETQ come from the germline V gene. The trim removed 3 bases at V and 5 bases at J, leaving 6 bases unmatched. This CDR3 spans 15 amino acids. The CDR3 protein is CASSSRTSDNNEQFF. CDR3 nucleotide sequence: TGCGCCAGCAGCTCCCGGACTAGCGATAACAATGAGCAGTTCTTC.

The CDR3 sequence is CASSLYLGQGAAKNIQYF. CDR3 in DNA: TGTGCCAGCAGCCTCTACCTGGGACAGGGGGCGGCCAAAAACATTCAGTACTTC. The chain uses TRBV7-9 and TRBJ2-4; 12 positions match TRBD1. CDR3 length: 18 amino acids. Germline V gene lookup returns CDR1 SEHNR and CDR2 FQNEAQ (reference sequence). With 5 bases clipped from V and 1 base from J, the junction kept 9 bases outside the gene matches.

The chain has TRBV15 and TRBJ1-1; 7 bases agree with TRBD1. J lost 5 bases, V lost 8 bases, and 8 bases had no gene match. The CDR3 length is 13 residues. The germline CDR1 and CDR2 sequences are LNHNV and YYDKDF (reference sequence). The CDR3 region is CATGTYRGTEAFF. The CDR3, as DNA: TGTGCCACCGGAACATACAGGGGAACTGAAGCTTTCTTT.

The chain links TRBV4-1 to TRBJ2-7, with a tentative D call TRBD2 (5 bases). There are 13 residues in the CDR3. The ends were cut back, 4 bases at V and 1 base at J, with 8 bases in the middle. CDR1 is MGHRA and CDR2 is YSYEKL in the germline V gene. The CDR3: CASSPRRSYEQYF. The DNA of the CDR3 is TGCGCCAGCAGCCCGAGGAGGTCCTACGAGCAGTACTTC.

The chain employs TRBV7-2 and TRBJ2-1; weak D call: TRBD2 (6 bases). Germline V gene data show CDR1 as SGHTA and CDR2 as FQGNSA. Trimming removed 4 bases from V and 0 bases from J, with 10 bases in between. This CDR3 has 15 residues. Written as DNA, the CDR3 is TGTGCCAGCAGCTCCATAGCGGCCTCCTACAATGAGCAGTTCTTC. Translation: CASSSIAASYNEQFF.

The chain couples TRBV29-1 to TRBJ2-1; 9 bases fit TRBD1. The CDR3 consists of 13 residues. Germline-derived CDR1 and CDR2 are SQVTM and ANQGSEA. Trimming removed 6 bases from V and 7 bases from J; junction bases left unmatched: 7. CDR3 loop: CSVAGTGNNEQFF. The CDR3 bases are TGCAGCGTCGCCGGGACAGGGAATAATGAGCAGTTCTTC.

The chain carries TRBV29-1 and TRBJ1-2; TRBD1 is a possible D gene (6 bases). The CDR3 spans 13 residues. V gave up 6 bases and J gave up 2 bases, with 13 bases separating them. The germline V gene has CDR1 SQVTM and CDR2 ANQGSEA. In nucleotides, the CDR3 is TGCAGCGTACAACAGGGACTCAACTATGGCTACACCTTC. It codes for CSVQQGLNYGYTF.

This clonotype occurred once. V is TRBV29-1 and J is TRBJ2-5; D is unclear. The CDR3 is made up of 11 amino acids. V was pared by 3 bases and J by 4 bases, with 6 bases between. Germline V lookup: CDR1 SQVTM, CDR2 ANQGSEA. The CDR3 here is CSVEDPETQYF. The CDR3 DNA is TGCAGCGTTGAGGACCCAGAGACCCAGTACTTC.

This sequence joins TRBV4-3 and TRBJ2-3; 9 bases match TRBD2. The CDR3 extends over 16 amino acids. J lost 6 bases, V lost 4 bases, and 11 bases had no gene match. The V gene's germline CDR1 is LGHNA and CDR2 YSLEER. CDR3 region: CASSPSRAGGTDTQYF. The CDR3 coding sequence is TGCGCCAGCAGCCCAAGCCGGGCGGGGGGGACGGATACGCAGTATTTT.

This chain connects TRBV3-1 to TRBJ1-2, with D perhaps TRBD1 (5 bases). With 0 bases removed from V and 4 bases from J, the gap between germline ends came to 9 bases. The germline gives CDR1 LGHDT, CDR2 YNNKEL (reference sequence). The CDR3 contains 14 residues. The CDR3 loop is CASSQDQGLYGYTF. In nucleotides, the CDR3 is TGTGCCAGCAGCCAAGACCAGGGACTCTATGGCTACACCTTC.

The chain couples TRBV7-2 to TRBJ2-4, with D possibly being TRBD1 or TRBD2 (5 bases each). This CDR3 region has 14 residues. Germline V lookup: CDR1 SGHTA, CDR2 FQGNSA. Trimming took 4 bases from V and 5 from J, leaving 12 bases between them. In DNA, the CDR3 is TGTGCCAGCAGCTCGTACGGGGCCCAAAACATTCAGTACTTC. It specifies CASSSYGAQNIQYF.

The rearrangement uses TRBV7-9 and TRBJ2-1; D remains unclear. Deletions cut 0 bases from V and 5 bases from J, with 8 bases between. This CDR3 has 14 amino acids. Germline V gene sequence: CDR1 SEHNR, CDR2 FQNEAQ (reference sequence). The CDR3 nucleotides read TGTGCCAGCAGCTTAGCTTGGCCAGACAATGAGCAGTTCTTC. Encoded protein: CASSLAWPDNEQFF.

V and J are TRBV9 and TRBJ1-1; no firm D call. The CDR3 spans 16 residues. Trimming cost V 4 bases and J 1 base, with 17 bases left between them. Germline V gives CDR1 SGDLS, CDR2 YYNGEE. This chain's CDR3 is CASSPVVRYQNTEAFF. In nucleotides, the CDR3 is TGTGCCAGCAGCCCAGTGGTGCGGTACCAGAACACTGAAGCTTTCTTT.

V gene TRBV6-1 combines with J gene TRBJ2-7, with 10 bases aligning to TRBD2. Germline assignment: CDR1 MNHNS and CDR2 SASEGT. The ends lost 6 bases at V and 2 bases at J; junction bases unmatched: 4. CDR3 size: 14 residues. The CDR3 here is CASRTGTSAYEQYV. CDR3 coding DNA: TGTGCCAGCAGAACCGGGACTAGCGCCTACGAGCAGTACGTC.

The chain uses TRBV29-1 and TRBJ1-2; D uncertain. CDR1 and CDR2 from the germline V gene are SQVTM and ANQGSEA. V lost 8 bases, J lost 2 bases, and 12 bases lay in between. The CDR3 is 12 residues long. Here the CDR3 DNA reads TGCAGCACCGGTCGCGCCAACTATGGCTACACCTTC. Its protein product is CSTGRANYGYTF.

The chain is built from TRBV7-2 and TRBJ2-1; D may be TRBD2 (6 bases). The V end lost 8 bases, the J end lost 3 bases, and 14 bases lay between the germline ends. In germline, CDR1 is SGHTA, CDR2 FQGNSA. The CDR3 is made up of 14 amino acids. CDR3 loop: CASGPGVGYNEQFF. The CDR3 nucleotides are TGTGCCAGCGGCCCGGGAGTAGGCTACAATGAGCAGTTCTTC.

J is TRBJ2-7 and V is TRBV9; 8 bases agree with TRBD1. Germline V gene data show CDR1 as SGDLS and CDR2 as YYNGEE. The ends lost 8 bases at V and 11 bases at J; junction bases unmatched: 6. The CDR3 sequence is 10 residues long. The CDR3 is CARYPGQEYF. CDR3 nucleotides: TGTGCCAGGTATCCGGGACAGGAGTACTTC.

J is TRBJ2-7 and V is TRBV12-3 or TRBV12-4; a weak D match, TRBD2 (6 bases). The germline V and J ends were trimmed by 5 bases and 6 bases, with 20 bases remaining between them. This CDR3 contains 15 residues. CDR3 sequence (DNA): TGTGCCAGCAGTGGGCCCGGGACTCGTCATGGCGAGCAGTACGTC. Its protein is CASSGPGTRHGEQYV.

The CDR3 DNA reads TGCAGTGCTAGAGCTCTGGTTGGAGCAGGGGACCTAAATGATAGCAATCAGCCCCAGCATTTT. Amino acid sequence: CSARALVGAGDLNDSNQPQHF. This rearrangement joins TRBV20-1 to TRBJ1-5, with TRBD1 as a possible D gene (6 bases). Looked up from germline, CDR1 is DFQATT and CDR2 is SNEGSKA (reference sequence). Trimming took off 1 base at V and 0 bases at J, with 28 bases between the two ends. There are 21 residues in the CDR3.

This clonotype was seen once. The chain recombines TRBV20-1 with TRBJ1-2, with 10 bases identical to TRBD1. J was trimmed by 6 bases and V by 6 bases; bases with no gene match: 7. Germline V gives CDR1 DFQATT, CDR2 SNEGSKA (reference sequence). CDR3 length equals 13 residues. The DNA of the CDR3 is TGCAGTGCAAGACAGGGGGCGGTAAATGGCTACACCTTC. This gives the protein CSARQGAVNGYTF.

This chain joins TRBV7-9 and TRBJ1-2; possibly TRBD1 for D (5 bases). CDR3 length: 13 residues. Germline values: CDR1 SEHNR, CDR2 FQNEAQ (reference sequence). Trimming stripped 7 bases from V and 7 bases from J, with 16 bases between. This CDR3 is CASTLRGGPGYTF. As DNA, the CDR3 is TGTGCCAGCACCTTGCGCGGGGGTCCTGGCTACACCTTC.

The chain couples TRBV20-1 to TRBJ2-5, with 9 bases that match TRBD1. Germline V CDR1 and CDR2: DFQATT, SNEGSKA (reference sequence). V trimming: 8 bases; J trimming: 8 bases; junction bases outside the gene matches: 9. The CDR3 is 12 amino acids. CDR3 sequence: CSLGQGLSTQYF. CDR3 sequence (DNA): TGCAGTTTGGGACAGGGCCTTTCCACCCAGTACTTC.

This CDR3 is CASSWEGGGTDTQYF. The CDR3 DNA follows: TGTGCCAGCAGCTGGGAGGGAGGTGGCACAGATACGCAGTATTTT. The chain combines TRBV5-4 with TRBJ2-3, with TRBD2 matching 7 bases. The CDR3 is 15 residues long. After removal of 3 bases from V and 1 base from J, the junction contained 5 bases not matched to a gene. From germline, CDR1 is SGHNT and CDR2 YYREEE (reference sequence).

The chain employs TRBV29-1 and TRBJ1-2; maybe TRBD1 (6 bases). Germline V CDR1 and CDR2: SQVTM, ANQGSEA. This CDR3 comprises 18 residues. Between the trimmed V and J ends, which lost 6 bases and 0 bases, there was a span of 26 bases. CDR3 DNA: TGCAGCGTGACCCCGCGGGTATCCGGGACACCAGCTAACTATGGCTACACCTTC. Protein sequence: CSVTPRVSGTPANYGYTF. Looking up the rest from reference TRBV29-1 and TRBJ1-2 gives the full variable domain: SAVISQKPSRDICQRGTSLTIQCQVDSQVTMMFWYRQQPGQSLTLIATANQGSEATYESGFVIDKFPISRPNLTFSTLTVSNMSPEDSSIYLCSVTPRVSGTPANYGYTFGSGTRLTVV.

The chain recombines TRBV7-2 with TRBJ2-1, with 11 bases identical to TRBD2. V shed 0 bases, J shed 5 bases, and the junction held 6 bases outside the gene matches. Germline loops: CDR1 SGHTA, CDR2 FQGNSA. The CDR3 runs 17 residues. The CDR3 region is CASSLARASGGNNEQFF. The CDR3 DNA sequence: TGTGCCAGCAGCTTAGCGAGGGCTAGCGGGGGGAACAATGAGCAGTTCTTC.

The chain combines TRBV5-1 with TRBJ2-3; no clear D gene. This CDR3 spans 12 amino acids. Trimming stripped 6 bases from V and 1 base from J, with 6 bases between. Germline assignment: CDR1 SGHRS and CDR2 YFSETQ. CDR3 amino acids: CASTLGTDTQYF. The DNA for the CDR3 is TGCGCCAGCACCCTTGGCACAGATACGCAGTATTTT.

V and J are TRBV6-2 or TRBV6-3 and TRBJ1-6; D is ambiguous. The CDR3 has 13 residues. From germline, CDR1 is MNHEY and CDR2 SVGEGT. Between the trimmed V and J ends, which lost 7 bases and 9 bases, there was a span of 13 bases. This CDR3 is CASKAVRGSPLHF. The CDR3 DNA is TGTGCCAGCAAGGCGGTCCGGGGTTCACCCCTCCACTTT.